In its sample, the clone carrying this T cell receptor (beta chain) ranks as medium-sized. No antigen is known for it. Amplified TCR beta CDR3 regions were obtained using RNA transcripts as template. The first-round RT-PCR employed HTBI primers together with the Qiagen OneStep RT-PCR kit. A multiplex PCR was then performed as the second round. MiXCR, run by TCRdb on the multiplex PCR reads, gives a single entry per CDR3 protein. The table lists about 16,000 distinct CDR3 sequences, 46% of them singletons. This specimen comes from a study of Graves' ophthalmopathy and Graves' hyperthyroidism. General observations from the study: In blood appeared most of the expanded thyroid clonotypes whose frequency exceeded 0.001.

Losses at the gene ends were 6 bases for V and 0 bases for J; bases not matched to a gene: 8. Germline loops: CDR1 SNHLY, CDR2 FYNNEI. CDR3 length equals 17 residues. Pregnancy or lactation, uncontrolled infections and other autoimmune diseases were grounds for excluding patients. V gene TRBV2 combines with J gene TRBJ1-5; 10 bases are a match to TRBD1. The receptor comes from a woman aged 40-49 years with stable Graves' hyperthyroidism. The sequencing input was peripheral blood. This chain's CDR3 is CASRLGTGVPSNQPQHF. CDR3 bases: TGTGCCAGCAGGTTAGGGACAGGGGTTCCTAGCAATCAGCCCCAGCATTTT.